This TCR beta chain was sequenced in a study of T-cell reconstitution after alpha-beta-depleted transplantation in children. CDR1 and CDR2 (germline): SEHNR, FQNEAQ (reference sequence). The CDR3 runs to 15 residues. V was clipped by 10 bases and J by 1 base; unmatched bases: 11. Unique molecular identifiers were built into the TCRbeta library. Using its own MiXCR run on the PCR reads, TCRdb lists one record per CDR3 protein. The repertoire includes about 400,000 distinct CDR3 sequences, about 16% of them detected once, and about 32% sits in the top ten. The source was PBMCs, mostly from graft donor cells, collected 360 days after TCRalphabeta/CD19-depleted stem cell transplant. The sequence derives from a boy in the first two years of life who had a stem cell transplant for Wiskott-Aldrich syndrome, so the T cells may come from the graft donor. The chain links TRBV7-9 to TRBJ2-5, with 8 nucleotides matching TRBD1. CDR3 region: CATRPSGQGQETQYF. As DNA, the CDR3 is TGTGCCACCAGGCCGTCCGGACAGGGCCAAGAGACCCAGTACTTC.